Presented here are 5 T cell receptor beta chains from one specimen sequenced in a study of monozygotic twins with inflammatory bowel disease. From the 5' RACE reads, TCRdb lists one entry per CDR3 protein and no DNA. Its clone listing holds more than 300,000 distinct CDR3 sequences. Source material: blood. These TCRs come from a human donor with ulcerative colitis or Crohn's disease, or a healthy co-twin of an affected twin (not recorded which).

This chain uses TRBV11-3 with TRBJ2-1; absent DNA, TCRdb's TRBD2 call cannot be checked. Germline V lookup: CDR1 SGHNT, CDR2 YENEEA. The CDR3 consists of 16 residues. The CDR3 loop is CASSRTSGPAGLEQFF.

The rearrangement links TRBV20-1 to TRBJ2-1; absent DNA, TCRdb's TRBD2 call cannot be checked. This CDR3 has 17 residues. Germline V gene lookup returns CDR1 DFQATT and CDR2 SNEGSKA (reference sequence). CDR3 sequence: CSARGIFRTGEVNEQFF.

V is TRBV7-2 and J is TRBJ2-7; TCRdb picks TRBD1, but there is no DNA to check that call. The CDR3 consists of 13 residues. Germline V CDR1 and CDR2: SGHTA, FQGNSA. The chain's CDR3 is CASSLGGGRQQYF.

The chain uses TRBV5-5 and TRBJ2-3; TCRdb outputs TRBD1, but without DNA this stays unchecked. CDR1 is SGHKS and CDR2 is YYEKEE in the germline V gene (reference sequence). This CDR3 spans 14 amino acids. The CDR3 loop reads CASRDRASTDTQYF.

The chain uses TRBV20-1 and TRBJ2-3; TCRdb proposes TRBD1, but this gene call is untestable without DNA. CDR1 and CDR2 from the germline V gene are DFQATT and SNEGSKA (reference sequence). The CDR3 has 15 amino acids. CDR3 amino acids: CSVPPPRGGRDTQYF.